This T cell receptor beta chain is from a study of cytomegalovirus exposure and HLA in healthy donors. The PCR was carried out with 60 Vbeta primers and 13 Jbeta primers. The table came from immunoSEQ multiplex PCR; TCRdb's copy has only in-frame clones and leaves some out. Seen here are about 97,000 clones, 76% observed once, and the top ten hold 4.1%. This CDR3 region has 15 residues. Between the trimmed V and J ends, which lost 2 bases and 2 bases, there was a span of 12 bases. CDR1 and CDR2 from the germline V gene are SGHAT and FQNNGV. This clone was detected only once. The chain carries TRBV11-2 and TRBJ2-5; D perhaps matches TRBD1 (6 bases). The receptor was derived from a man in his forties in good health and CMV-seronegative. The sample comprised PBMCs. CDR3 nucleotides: TGTGCCAGCAGCTTAAGGACGGGACAACAAGAGACCCAGTACTTC. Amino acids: CASSLRTGQQETQYF.